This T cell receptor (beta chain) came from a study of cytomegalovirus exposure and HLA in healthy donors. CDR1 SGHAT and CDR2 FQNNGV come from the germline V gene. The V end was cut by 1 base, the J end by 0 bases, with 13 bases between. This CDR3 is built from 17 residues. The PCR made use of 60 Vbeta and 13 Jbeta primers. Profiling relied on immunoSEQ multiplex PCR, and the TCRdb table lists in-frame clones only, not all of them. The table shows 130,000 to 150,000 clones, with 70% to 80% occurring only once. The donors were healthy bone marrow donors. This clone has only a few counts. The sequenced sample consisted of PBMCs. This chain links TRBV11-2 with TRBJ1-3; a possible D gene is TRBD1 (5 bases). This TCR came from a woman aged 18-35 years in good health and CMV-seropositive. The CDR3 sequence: CASSLVNDRSSGNTIYF. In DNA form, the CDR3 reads TGTGCCAGCAGCTTAGTTAACGACAGAAGCTCTGGAAACACCATATATTTT.